The present T cell receptor beta chain was sequenced within a study of a mutant IDH1 vaccine in newly diagnosed glioma. Study-wide background: Following radiotherapy alone, or alongside temozolomide cycles, vaccination was started after an interval of 4-6 weeks. Earlier treatment was radiotherapy, temozolomide, or both, with most getting both. Overall study results and limits: Patients mounted vaccine-induced immune responses in 93.3% of cases.

CDR1 and CDR2 (germline): SGHDT, YYEEEE. There are 13 residues in the CDR3. V was cut by 4 bases and J by 1 base, with 9 bases left in between. Time point: week 5, during vaccination. Vaccinated patients received 300 ug of mutant IDH1 20-mer peptide per dose, with topical imiquimod. Details on this clone: Its antigen is not known. Other nucleotide sequences in the sample specify the same CDR3.

Libraries were prepared by immunoSEQ multiplex PCR; TCRdb keeps only in-frame clonotypes and omits some of them. Of 70,000 to 100,000 clones listed, roughly nine tenths are singletons. The sequencing used PBMCs, collected from a glioma patient whose treatment included an IDH1 peptide vaccine. The genes are TRBV5-6 and TRBJ2-7; possible D gene TRBD1, 6 bases. The sequence came from a woman in her 50s with glioma. The CDR3 bases are TGTGCCAGCAGCCTGGGGGCGTCCTACGAGCAGTACTTC. It specifies CASSLGASYEQYF.